This T cell receptor beta chain was captured by sequencing in a study of blood T cell repertoires in COVID-19. On the study more broadly: Donors in the United States, Italy and Spain gave samples during acute or convalescent COVID-19. Sample material is recorded as cDNA or gDNA derived from T cells, B-cell-depleted T cells, or PBMCs.

CDR3 length: 12 residues. Germline lookup yields CDR1 SQVTM and CDR2 ANQGSEA. Deletions cut 5 bases from V and 1 base from J, with 8 bases between. Original processing methods: Amplification with reference gene primers provided the estimates of nucleated cell counts. Clones were read by immunoSEQ multiplex PCR, and TCRdb kept only the in-frame ones, dropping some. D and trimming come from the DNA, and the V and J calls and clone size come from that table. The sample shows 90,000 or so clones, around 89% of them seen only once. This receptor was taken from a man in his 60s with acute or convalescent COVID-19. Sequences were obtained from peripheral blood. The chain combines TRBV29-1 with TRBJ1-2; D is undetermined. The DNA of the CDR3 is TGCAGCGTTCAGGACTATAACTATGGCTACACCTTC. It encodes CSVQDYNYGYTF.